This TCR beta chain is from a study of shared clonotypes between healthy human individuals. Per germline, CDR1 MDHEN and CDR2 SYDVKM. J lost 2 bases, V lost 7 bases, and 7 bases had no gene match. The CDR3 is 14 amino acids. TCRdb keeps only in-frame clones here, not all; method: immunoSEQ multiplex PCR. The profile shows 2 million to 2.5 million clones, less than 95% of them singletons. Sequencing input: naive CD4+ T cells from PBMCs. This sample's subset: CD45RA+ positively selected. J is TRBJ2-7 and V is TRBV28, with TRBD1 matching over 8 bases. The TCR was taken from a young man in good health. Some clones in this sample may be carry-over from other donors' samples. The CDR3 DNA reads TGTGCCAGCACTCTGACAGGGGCGGCCTACGAGCAGTACTTC. Residues: CASTLTGAAYEQYF. The variable domain in full, with the rest retrieved from reference TRBV28 and TRBJ2-7, is DVKVTQSSRYLVKRTGEKVFLECVQDMDHENMFWYRQDPGLGLRLIYFSYDVKMKEKGDIPEGYSVSREKKERFSLILESASTNQTSMYLCASTLTGAAYEQYFGPGTRLTVT.